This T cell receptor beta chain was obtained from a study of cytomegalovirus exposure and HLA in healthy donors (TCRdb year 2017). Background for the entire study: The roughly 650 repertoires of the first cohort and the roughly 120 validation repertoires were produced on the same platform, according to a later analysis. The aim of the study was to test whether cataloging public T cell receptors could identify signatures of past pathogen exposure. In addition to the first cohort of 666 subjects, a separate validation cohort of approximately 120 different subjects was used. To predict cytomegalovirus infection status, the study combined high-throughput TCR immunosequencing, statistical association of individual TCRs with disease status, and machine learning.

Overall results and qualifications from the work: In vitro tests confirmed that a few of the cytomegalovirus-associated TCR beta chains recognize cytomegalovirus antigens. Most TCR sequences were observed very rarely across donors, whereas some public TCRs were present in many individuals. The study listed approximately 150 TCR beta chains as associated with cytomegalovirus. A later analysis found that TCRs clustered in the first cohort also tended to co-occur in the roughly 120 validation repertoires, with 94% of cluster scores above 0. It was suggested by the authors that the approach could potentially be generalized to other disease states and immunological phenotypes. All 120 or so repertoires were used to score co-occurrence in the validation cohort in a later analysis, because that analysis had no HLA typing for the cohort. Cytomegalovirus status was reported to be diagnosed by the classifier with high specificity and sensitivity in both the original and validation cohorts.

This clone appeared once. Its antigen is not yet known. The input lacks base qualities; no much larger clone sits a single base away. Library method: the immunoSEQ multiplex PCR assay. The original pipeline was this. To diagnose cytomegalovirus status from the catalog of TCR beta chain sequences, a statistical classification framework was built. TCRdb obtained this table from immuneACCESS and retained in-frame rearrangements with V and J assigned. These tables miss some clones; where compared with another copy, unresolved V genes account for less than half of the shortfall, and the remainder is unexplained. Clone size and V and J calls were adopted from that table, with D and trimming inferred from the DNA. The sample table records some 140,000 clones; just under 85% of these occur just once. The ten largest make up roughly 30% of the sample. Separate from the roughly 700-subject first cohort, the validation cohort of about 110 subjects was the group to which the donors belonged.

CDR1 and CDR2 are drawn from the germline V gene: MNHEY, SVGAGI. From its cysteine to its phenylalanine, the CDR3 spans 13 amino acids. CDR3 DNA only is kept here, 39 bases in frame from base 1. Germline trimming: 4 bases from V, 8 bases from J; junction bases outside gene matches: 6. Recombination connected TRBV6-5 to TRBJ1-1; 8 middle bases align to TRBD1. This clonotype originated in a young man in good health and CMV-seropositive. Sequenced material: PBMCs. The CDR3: CASSWDRKTEAFF. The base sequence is TGTGCCAGCAGTTGGGACAGGAAAACCGAAGCTTTCTTT.